The clone carrying this TCR beta chain was observed a few times. Its antigen is not identified. In the PCR, 60 Vbeta and 13 Jbeta primers were used. Using immunoSEQ multiplex PCR, the repertoire was profiled, and TCRdb retains in-frame clones only, with some absent. Of some 150,000 clones in the sample, 60% to 80% were seen once. This record comes from a study of cytomegalovirus exposure and HLA in healthy donors. Study-wide background: Earlier sequencing of some 170 million T cells yielded approximately 100 million unique TCR beta sequences.

Findings of the study overall: Later on, an analysis showed TCR association rates differing by HLA locus, with DRB1 the most and HLA-C the fewest.

The donors were healthy bone marrow donors. The V end was cut by 4 bases, the J end by 1 base, with 8 bases between. This CDR3 is built from 14 residues. In germline, CDR1 is LNHDA, CDR2 SQIVND (reference sequence). The chain joins TRBV19 to TRBJ1-5; a possible D gene is TRBD1 (6 bases). The sequence came from a man between 25 and 39 years old in good health and CMV-seropositive. Sequencing was performed on PBMCs. The CDR3 nucleotides are TGTGCCAGTAGTAAACAGGGAAGCAATCAGCCCCAGCATTTT. This encodes CASSKQGSNQPQHF.